One and the same sample provided the 23 T cell receptor beta chains below, sequenced in a study of regulatory dendritic cells for organ transplantation. CFSE-labeled sorted T cells met regulatory or mature dendritic cells for 5 to 6 days. For these TCRs, the target antigens are not known. Sequencing used immunoSEQ multiplex PCR; TCRdb keeps in-frame clones, though not all of them. This repertoire shows approximately 22,000 clones, roughly 88% found once; its top ten account for approximately 0.68%. Specimen: naive CD4+ T cells from blood cultured with regulatory dendritic cells. Subset indicated: CD45RA+ naive T cells. These receptors came from a human donor in good health.

The V gene is TRBV6-5, the J gene TRBJ1-1; tentative D call: TRBD1 (5 bases). V shed 2 bases and J shed 1 base, with 8 bases lying between them. This CDR3 contains 14 residues. From germline, CDR1 is MNHEY and CDR2 SVGAGI. CDR3 DNA sequence: TGTGCCAGCAGTTACGGGGCGGGGAACACTGAAGCTTTCTTT. The encoded protein is CASSYGAGNTEAFF.

The genes are TRBV30 and TRBJ2-3, with 8 bases matching TRBD1. Germline loops: CDR1 GTSNPN, CDR2 SVGIG (reference sequence). The V gene end was trimmed by 2 bases and the J gene end by 0 bases; junction bases not matched to a gene: 4. The CDR3 runs to 15 residues. The CDR3 DNA is TGTGCCTGGAGTCCCCGGGACAGGAGCACAGATACGCAGTATTTT. This codes for CAWSPRDRSTDTQYF.

This chain links TRBV6-1 with TRBJ1-3; no definite D call. Trimming pared 4 bases from V and 1 base from J, leaving 5 bases between. CDR3 length: 13 residues. Germline values: CDR1 MNHNS, CDR2 SASEGT. CDR3 loop: CASSVLSGNTIYF. In DNA form, the CDR3 reads TGTGCCAGCAGTGTGTTATCTGGAAACACCATATATTTT.

The chain is built from TRBV7-8 and TRBJ1-1, with D maybe TRBD1 (5 bases). The CDR3 totals 15 residues. The ends were cut back, 2 bases at V and 5 bases at J, with 15 bases in the middle. Germline lookup yields CDR1 SGHVS and CDR2 FQNEAQ. In DNA form, the CDR3 reads TGTGCCAGCAGCTTAAATCAGGGACGAGGAACTGAAGCTTTCTTT. Translated: CASSLNQGRGTEAFF. Full variable domain (missing parts from reference TRBV7-8 and TRBJ1-1): GAGVSQSPRYKVAKRGQDVALRCDPISGHVSLFWYQQALGQGPEFLTYFQNEAQLDKSGLPSDRFFAERPEGSVSTLKIQRTQQEDSAVYLCASSLNQGRGTEAFFGQGTRLTVV.

V usage is TRBV4-2 and J usage is TRBJ1-2; D might be TRBD1 (6 bases). Trimming took off 0 bases at V and 0 bases at J, with 14 bases between the two ends. Germline CDR1 reads LGHNA; CDR2 reads YNFKEQ. The CDR3 covers 17 residues. CDR3 bases: TGTGCCAGCAGCCAAGATGGCAGGGGAGTTACTAACTATGGCTACACCTTC. Protein sequence: CASSQDGRGVTNYGYTF.

This clone was found once. The CDR3, as DNA: TGTGCCAGCTCACCACTTGAAACACAACAACCCTCCGGGGCTTTCTTT. Its translation: CASSPLETQQPSGAFF. This chain joins TRBV18 and TRBJ1-1; unclear D gene. CDR1 is KGHSH and CDR2 is LQKENI in the germline V gene. This CDR3 has 16 residues. The V end lost 1 base, the J end lost 11 bases, and 23 bases lay between the germline ends. The whole variable domain, filled in from reference TRBV18 and TRBJ1-1, reads NAGVMQNPRHLVRRRGQEARLRCSPMKGHSHVYWYRQLPEEGLKFMVYLQKENIIDESGMPKERFSAEFPKEGPSILRIQQVVRGDSAAYFCASSPLETQQPSGAFFGQGTRLTVV.

The rearrangement uses TRBV5-6 and TRBJ2-2; 8 nucleotides agree with TRBD1. The CDR3 totals 15 residues. J was trimmed by 3 bases and V by 4 bases; bases with no gene match: 5. Germline V gives CDR1 SGHDT, CDR2 YYEEEE. CDR3 in amino acids: CASSRRTGYTGELFF. The DNA of the CDR3 is TGTGCCAGCAGCCGTCGGACAGGGTACACCGGGGAGCTGTTTTTT.

The chain links TRBV5-5 to TRBJ1-2; 8 nucleotides agree with TRBD1. The V and J ends lost 0 bases and 4 bases, in that order; junction bases with no gene match: 11. Germline V CDR1 and CDR2: SGHKS, YYEKEE (reference sequence). The length of the CDR3 is 17 residues. CDR3 residues: CASSLEWQGALGYGYTF. CDR3 coding DNA: TGTGCCAGCAGCTTGGAGTGGCAGGGGGCGCTGGGCTATGGCTACACCTTC.

This chain's CDR3 is CASGLVFAEAKEKLFF. CDR3 nucleotide sequence: TGTGCTAGTGGTTTGGTATTCGCGGAGGCAAAGGAAAAACTGTTTTTT. The chain carries TRBV12-5 and TRBJ1-4; the D is unclear. V lost 0 bases to trimming and J lost 8 bases, with 16 bases between them. The germline V gene encodes CDR1 LGHNT and CDR2 FRNRAP. This CDR3 has 16 residues. Full variable domain (outside the CDR3, taken from reference TRBV12-5 and TRBJ1-4): DARVTQTPRHKVTEMGQEVTMRCQPILGHNTVFWYRQTMMQGLELLAYFRNRAPLDDSGMPKDRFSAEMPDATLATLKIQPSEPRDSAVYFCASGLVFAEAKEKLFFGSGTQLSVL.

The chain employs TRBV4-1 and TRBJ1-6, with D uncertain. In germline, CDR1 is MGHRA, CDR2 YSYEKL. Between the trimmed V and J ends, which lost 1 base and 6 bases, there was a span of 16 bases. CDR3 length: 17 residues. CDR3 bases: TGCGCCAGCAGCCAAGGGAGGGCCCGGATCGCTAATTCACCCCTCCACTTT. Translating gives CASSQGRARIANSPLHF.

V gene TRBV28 combines with J gene TRBJ1-2; TRBD1 aligns across 7 bases. The CDR3 contains 11 residues. Looked up from germline, CDR1 is MDHEN and CDR2 is SYDVKM. V gave up 5 bases and J gave up 11 bases; unmatched junction bases: 5. DNA of the CDR3: TGTGCCAGCAGTGAGACAGGGTTGTACACCTTC. It codes for CASSETGLYTF.

The rearrangement joins TRBV9 to TRBJ2-7; weak D call: TRBD1 (7 bases). Looked up from germline, CDR1 is SGDLS and CDR2 is YYNGEE. V lost 0 bases, J lost 2 bases, and 12 bases lay in between. This CDR3 comprises 15 residues. The CDR3, as DNA: TGTGCCAGCAGCGTAGGCGGGGACAGCGCCTACGAGCAGTACTTC. The encoded protein is CASSVGGDSAYEQYF.

The chain employs TRBV5-6 and TRBJ2-1; D not certain. Germline-derived CDR1 and CDR2 are SGHDT and YYEEEE. The V gene lost 0 bases and the J gene lost 9 bases, with 10 bases spanning the gap. This CDR3 contains 13 residues. CDR3 sequence (DNA): TGTGCCAGCAGCTTGGGCCCAGGCGTTGAGCAGTTCTTC. Protein product: CASSLGPGVEQFF.

This sequence joins TRBV2 and TRBJ1-5; TRBD1 agrees at 7 bases. V trimming: 4 bases; J trimming: 0 bases; junction bases outside the gene matches: 3. Germline lookup yields CDR1 SNHLY and CDR2 FYNNEI. The CDR3 contains 15 residues. As DNA, the CDR3 is TGTGCCAGCAGTGTGGGGACAGATAGCAATCAGCCCCAGCATTTT. The encoded protein is CASSVGTDSNQPQHF.

The genes are TRBV30 and TRBJ1-1, with D possibly matching TRBD1 (6 bases). The germline V gene has CDR1 GTSNPN and CDR2 SVGIG (reference sequence). The V end lost 3 bases, the J end lost 5 bases, and 10 bases lay between the germline ends. The CDR3 loop spans 12 amino acids. The CDR3 region is CAWRQGTTEAFF. The DNA of the CDR3 is TGTGCCTGGAGACAGGGTACTACTGAAGCTTTCTTT.

The chain uses TRBV18 and TRBJ2-1; TRBD2 matches at 7 bases. This CDR3 is 14 amino acids long. Germline CDR1 KGHSH, CDR2 LQKENI. V lost 3 bases, J lost 4 bases, and 3 bases stayed unmatched. CDR3 in DNA: TGTGCCAGCTCACCGGGGACTACGTACAATGAGCAGTTCTTC. Its translation is CASSPGTTYNEQFF.

This clone was observed a single time. V usage is TRBV19 and J usage is TRBJ1-4; D not resolved. Between the trimmed V and J ends, which lost 10 bases and 4 bases, there was a span of 16 bases. CDR3 length equals 14 residues. Germline CDR1 is LNHDA and CDR2 is SQIVND (reference sequence). CDR3 amino acids: CATSLGRLNEKLFF. The CDR3 DNA follows: TGTGCCACCTCTCTCGGACGGCTTAATGAAAAACTGTTTTTT. The full variable domain, its missing parts supplied by reference TRBV19 and TRBJ1-4, is DGGITQSPKYLFRKEGQNVTLSCEQNLNHDAMYWYRQDPGQGLRLIYYSQIVNDFQKGDIAEGYSVSREKKESFPLTVTSAQKNPTAFYLCATSLGRLNEKLFFGSGTQLSVL.

V gene TRBV7-2 combines with J gene TRBJ1-2, with 10 positions matching TRBD1. This CDR3 is 14 amino acids long. V shed 3 bases and J 4 bases; nucleotides not matched to a gene: 2. CDR1 is SGHTA and CDR2 is FQGNSA in the germline V gene. The CDR3 loop is CASSLDRGSYGYTF. The CDR3 DNA reads TGTGCCAGCAGCTTGGACAGGGGGAGCTATGGCTACACCTTC.

V is TRBV28 and J is TRBJ1-5; TRBD1 might be the D (6 bases). Germline V lookup: CDR1 MDHEN, CDR2 SYDVKM. The V and J ends lost 1 base and 9 bases respectively, with 13 bases between them. The CDR3 consists of 14 residues. The chain's CDR3 is CASSLFQGSRPQHF. CDR3 DNA sequence: TGTGCCAGCAGTTTATTCCAGGGGAGTCGGCCCCAGCATTTT.

The DNA for the CDR3 is TGTGCCAGCAGTTTAGCCTACAATGAGCAGTTCTTC. Translation: CASSLAYNEQFF. The V and J genes are TRBV28 and TRBJ2-1; D call uncertain. The CDR3 length is 12 residues. Trimming took off 2 bases at V and 2 bases at J, with 1 base between the two ends. Germline assignment: CDR1 MDHEN and CDR2 SYDVKM.

The V call is TRBV7-3, the J call TRBJ2-1; TRBD2 is a possible D gene (6 bases). The CDR3 contains 14 residues. Trimming took off 5 bases at V and 7 bases at J, with 15 bases between the two ends. Germline-derived CDR1 and CDR2 are SGHTA and FQGTGA. Here the CDR3 reads CASSPRRAGNEQFF. CDR3 bases: TGTGCCAGCAGCCCCCGGAGGGCGGGTAATGAGCAGTTCTTC.

This clone was detected only once. This rearrangement joins TRBV6-6 to TRBJ2-1, with D perhaps matching TRBD2 (5 bases). V was trimmed by 5 bases and J by 6 bases, leaving 11 bases between them. CDR3 size: 13 residues. CDR1 is MNHNY and CDR2 is SVGAGI in the germline V gene (reference sequence). The CDR3 sequence: CASSRGLLNEQFF. The CDR3 coding sequence is TGTGCCAGCAGTCGTGGACTGCTCAATGAGCAGTTCTTC.

This sequence joins TRBV7-9 and TRBJ2-2; TRBD1 agrees at 7 bases. The CDR3 contains 14 residues. V gave up 11 bases and J gave up 6 bases; unmatched junction bases: 12. The germline V gene encodes CDR1 SEHNR and CDR2 FQNEAQ (reference sequence). Written as DNA, the CDR3 is TGTGCCCCCAAACGGGCCAGGGGGTCCGGGGAGCTGTTTTTT. It yields the protein CAPKRARGSGELFF.